This T cell receptor beta chain comes out of a study of blood T cell repertoires in COVID-19. Looked up from germline, CDR1 is SGDLS and CDR2 is YYNGEE. The CDR3 loop spans 12 amino acids. V was shortened by 3 bases and J by 5 bases, with 8 bases between the two germline ends. Membership in each cohort depended on participant-reported clinical history. Produced via immunoSEQ multiplex PCR; TCRdb's table is partial and in-frame only. The sample shows approximately 360,000 clones, less than 90% of them seen only once. The TCR originated in a woman aged 45-65 years who had recovered from COVID-19. The chain couples TRBV9 to TRBJ1-2; no clear D gene. The sequencing input was PBMCs or T cells enriched from blood (not recorded which). Here the CDR3 DNA reads TGTGCCAGCAGCGAGCCCCTTTATGGCTACACCTTC. Translating it yields CASSEPLYGYTF.